A selection of T cell receptor beta chains follows, all from one sample in a study of blood T cells in healthy people across ages. TCRdb reprocessed the 5' RACE reads with MiXCR, giving one entry per CDR3 protein. The sample carries roughly 800,000 distinct CDR3 sequences, about 55% recorded once. The sequenced sample was blood. The origin of the receptors is a man aged 80 or over in good health. Both conserved end residues are part of each CDR3. A D gene is named only where the DNA matches it firmly. For some rows the clone size is stated as once, few or many, or as a class when expanded; others skip it.

D gene	CDR3 length	V gene	clone size	J gene	CDR3 DNA	CDR3 protein
.	12	TRBV10-3	.	TRBJ1-1	TGTGCCATCAGTGAGGGGGCTTCTGAAGCTTTCTTT	CAISEGASEAFF
.	11	TRBV20-1	many	TRBJ2-5	TGCAGTGCTAGACCACAAGAGACCCAGTACTTC	CSARPQETQYF
.	12	TRBV29-1	.	TRBJ2-5	TGCAGCGTTGTCCTTAGGGGGGGGACCCAGTACTTC	CSVVLRGGTQYF
TRBD1	14	TRBV28	.	TRBJ2-7	TGTGCCAGCATTGAGTCGACAGGGTACTACGAGCAGTACTTC	CASIESTGYYEQYF
TRBD1	15	TRBV9	.	TRBJ2-7	TGTGCCAGCAGCCCCCGAACAGGGGGCCAGGGCGAGCAGTACTTC	CASSPRTGGQGEQYF
TRBD2	12	TRBV20-1	few	TRBJ2-3	TGCTTGGGGGGAGGGAGCACAGATACGCAGTATTTT	CLGGGSTDTQYF
TRBD2	15	TRBV5-1	.	TRBJ2-1	TGCGCCAGCAGCACCGGGACTAGCGGGAGAAATGAGCAGTTCTTC	CASSTGTSGRNEQFF
TRBD2	15	TRBV2	.	TRBJ2-1	TGTGCCAACAGGGAACTAGCGGCAACCTACAATGAGCAGTTCTTC	CANRELAATYNEQFF
TRBD1	17	TRBV28	.	TRBJ2-3	TGTGCCAGCAGTACCCACGGACAGGGGGCAAGGGCAGATACGCAGTATTTT	CASSTHGQGARADTQYF
TRBD1	13	TRBV20-1	.	TRBJ2-1	TGCAGTGCTTACAGGGGGCATGGGAATGAGCAGTTCTTC	CSAYRGHGNEQFF
.	16	TRBV6-5	.	TRBJ2-7	TGTGCCAGCAGTTACCCGGGAACCCGGGGGCACTACGAGCAGTACTTC	CASSYPGTRGHYEQYF
TRBD2	16	TRBV7-2	once	TRBJ2-4	TGTGCCAGCAGCTCGAGCCTAGCGGGAGGGCCGAGGGAGCAGTACTTC	CASSSSLAGGPREQYF
.	11	TRBV29-1	.	TRBJ2-7	TGCAGCGTGTGGGCCCCCCACGAGCAGTACTTC	CSVWAPHEQYF
.	13	TRBV7-2	.	TRBJ2-5	TGTGCCAGCAGCCGGTCCGGAGCGGAGACCCAGTACTTC	CASSRSGAETQYF
.	14	TRBV7-2	.	TRBJ1-1	TGTGCCAGCAGCCTTCTGACAGGTTACACTGAAGCTTTCTTT	CASSLLTGYTEAFF
.	16	TRBV14	.	TRBJ1-4	TGTGCCAGCAGCCGTAGAGACAGACTCTTTAATGAAAAACTGTTTTTT	CASSRRDRLFNEKLFF
TRBD1	16	TRBV10-3	.	TRBJ2-5	TGTGCCATCAGTGAGGATACCACAGGGGGCAGGGAGACCCAGTACTTC	CAISEDTTGGRETQYF
.	14	TRBV12-3/TRBV12-4	few	TRBJ1-4	TGTGCCAGCAGTTTATCCGGAAACAATGAAAAACTGTTTTTT	CASSLSGNNEKLFF
TRBD2	20	TRBV11-2	.	TRBJ2-1	TGTGCCAGCAGCCGAACTCGGGTAGCGGGAGGCACCCGAACGTACAATGAGCAGTTCTTC	CASSRTRVAGGTRTYNEQFF
.	19	TRBV14	few	TRBJ2-3	TGTGCCAGCAGCCAAGACTCAGACAGGACCCACCGAAACACAGATACGCAGTATTTT	CASSQDSDRTHRNTDTQYF
.	14	TRBV24-1	.	TRBJ2-2	TGTGCCACCCGGGCAGGGCGGAACACCGGGGAGCTGTTTTTT	CATRAGRNTGELFF
TRBD2	18	TRBV11-3	.	TRBJ2-1	TGTGCCAGCAGCTTAGTAGGGGCTAGCGGGAGCTCCTACAATGAGCAGTTCTTC	CASSLVGASGSSYNEQFF
.	13	TRBV29-1	few	TRBJ1-1	TGCAGCGTTGGACCCCTTCATGGTACTGAAGCTTTCTTT	CSVGPLHGTEAFF
.	16	TRBV20-1	.	TRBJ2-1	TGCAGTGCCACCATCGGGGCAGGGAGGTCCTTGGTTGAGCAGTTCTTC	CSATIGAGRSLVEQFF
TRBD2	15	TRBV11-2	.	TRBJ2-7	TGTGCCAGCAGCCGACTAGCGGGAGCCCGCGGCGAGCAGTACTTC	CASSRLAGARGEQYF
.	12	TRBV29-1	few	TRBJ2-5	TGCAGCGTTCTAGCTGGGCAAGAGACCCAGTACTTC	CSVLAGQETQYF
.	13	TRBV2	few	TRBJ2-1	TGTGCCAGCACCCAGCGGAGATACAATGAGCAGTTCTTC	CASTQRRYNEQFF
.	13	TRBV29-1	.	TRBJ1-4	TGCAGCGTTGGAGTGGGCAGGAATGAAAAACTGTTTTTT	CSVGVGRNEKLFF
TRBD2	14	TRBV29-1	.	TRBJ2-7	TGCAGCGTTGAGGGGGGGGGATTCCGCTACGAGCAGTACTTC	CSVEGGGFRYEQYF
.	16	TRBV7-8	.	TRBJ2-6	TGTGCCTGCAGCTTAGAAGCCGGGTCTGGGGCCAACGTCCTGACTTTC	CACSLEAGSGANVLTF
TRBD1	17	TRBV24-1	few	TRBJ2-6	TGTGCCACCAGTGACGGACAGGCCAGGACTGGGGCCAACGTCCTGACTTTC	CATSDGQARTGANVLTF
.	13	TRBV28	.	TRBJ1-4	TGTGCCAGCGGGGACCGGACGAGTGAAAAACTGTTTTTT	CASGDRTSEKLFF
TRBD1	16	TRBV12-3/TRBV12-4	many	TRBJ2-1	TGTGCCAGCAGTGACCCAGGGACAGGGGTTTCCAATGAGCAGTTCTTC	CASSDPGTGVSNEQFF
.	14	TRBV28	few	TRBJ2-7	TGTGCCAGCAGCTGGGGACGGGTAAACTACGAGCAGTACTTC	CASSWGRVNYEQYF
.	13	TRBV29-1	once	TRBJ2-6	TGCAGCGCTGAGGGATCTGGGGCCGACGTCCTGACTTTC	CSAEGSGADVLTF
TRBD1	19	TRBV5-6	.	TRBJ2-4	TGTGCCAGCAGGAGATTTCCGACAGGGGGGTCTATAGCCAAAAACATTCAGTACTTC	CASRRFPTGGSIAKNIQYF
.	13	TRBV27	.	TRBJ1-4	TGTGCCAGCAAACAGAGCCCTAATGAAAAACTGTTTTTT	CASKQSPNEKLFF
.	15	TRBV30	.	TRBJ1-6	TGTGCCTGGAATCCAGGGTCGGGTATCGGATCACCCCTCCACTTT	CAWNPGSGIGSPLHF
TRBD1	15	TRBV28	.	TRBJ1-6	TGTGCCAGCACTAACCAGGGACAGGATAATTCACCCCTCCACTTT	CASTNQGQDNSPLHF
.	13	TRBV19	.	TRBJ1-2	TGTGCCAGTAGATCGGGATACAACTATGGCTACACCTTC	CASRSGYNYGYTF
.	15	TRBV2	once	TRBJ2-1	TGTGCCAGCAGTGAACTTCCCGCCCGGTACAATGAGCAGTTCTTC	CASSELPARYNEQFF
.	16	TRBV2	.	TRBJ2-1	TGTGCCAGCATGGAGTGGGGGACGCCCCAGTACAATGAGCAGTTCTTC	CASMEWGTPQYNEQFF
.	19	TRBV4-2	.	TRBJ2-7	TGTGCCAGCAGCCGAGCGCCCACTTCCAGCGGAAGACCCTACAATGAGCAGTACTTC	CASSRAPTSSGRPYNEQYF
.	14	TRBV5-1	.	TRBJ2-7	TGCGCCAGCAGCTTGGGAGTTTGGACTTACGAGCAGTACTTC	CASSLGVWTYEQYF
.	16	TRBV7-6	.	TRBJ2-6	TGTTCCAGCAGCTCCACCTCCGGGTCTGGGGCCAACGTCCTGACTTTC	CSSSSTSGSGANVLTF
TRBD2	15	TRBV6-5	many	TRBJ2-3	TGTGCCAGCAGTTACTCAGGGCGGGAGATGGATACGCAGTATTTT	CASSYSGREMDTQYF
.	14	TRBV29-1	few	TRBJ2-6	TGCAGCGTTGGGGGGGCCTCTGGGGCCAACGTCCTGACTTTC	CSVGGASGANVLTF
.	14	TRBV5-1	.	TRBJ2-7	TGCGCCAGCAGCTTAGGGGACAAGCAATACGAGCAGTACTTC	CASSLGDKQYEQYF
TRBD2	15	TRBV3-1	.	TRBJ2-1	TGTGCCAGCAGCCAATACGGGAGGGCCCACAATGAGCAGTTCTTC	CASSQYGRAHNEQFF
.	12	TRBV3-1	.	TRBJ2-1	TGTGCCAGCAGCCGCTTGCAAGAGACCCAGTTCTTC	CASSRLQETQFF
.	15	TRBV7-2	.	TRBJ2-7	TGTGCCAGCAGCCACCGGGCCCCTGGGGCCTACGAGCAGTACTTC	CASSHRAPGAYEQYF
TRBD2	16	TRBV7-2	few	TRBJ2-7	TGTGCCAGCAGCCTAATGGGGGGACTAGCACACTACGAGCAGTACTTC	CASSLMGGLAHYEQYF
TRBD2	16	TRBV24-1	.	TRBJ2-3	TGTGCCACCAGTGATTTGGCAGGGCAGCGGGGAGATACGCAGTATTTT	CATSDLAGQRGDTQYF
.	13	TRBV4-1	.	TRBJ2-1	TGCGCCAGCAGCCGCCGGGACTTCGATGAGCAGTTCTTC	CASSRRDFDEQFF
.	15	TRBV25-1	.	TRBJ2-1	TGTGCCAGCCAACGAGGGAGTGCCACTCAAGAGACCCAGTTCTTC	CASQRGSATQETQFF